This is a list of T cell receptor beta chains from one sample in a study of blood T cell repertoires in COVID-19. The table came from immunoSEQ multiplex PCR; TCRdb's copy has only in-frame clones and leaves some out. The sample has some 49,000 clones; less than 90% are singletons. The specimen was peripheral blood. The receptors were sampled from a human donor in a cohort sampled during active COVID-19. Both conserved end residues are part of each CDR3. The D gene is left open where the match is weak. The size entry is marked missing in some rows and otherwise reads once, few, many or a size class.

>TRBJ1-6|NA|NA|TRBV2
CASNRGPNSPLHF
TGTGCCAGCAACCGGGGTCCTAATTCACCCCTCCACTTT
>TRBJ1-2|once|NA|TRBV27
CASKQGGHGYTF
TGTGCCAGCAAACAGGGAGGGCATGGCTACACCTTC
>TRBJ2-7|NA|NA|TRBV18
CASSPPLGRASLSYEQYF
TGTGCCAGCTCACCACCTCTCGGCAGGGCAAGCCTCTCCTACGAGCAGTACTTC
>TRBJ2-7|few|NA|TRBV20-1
CSASRDTSYEQYF
TGCAGTGCTAGTAGGGACACCTCCTACGAGCAGTACTTC
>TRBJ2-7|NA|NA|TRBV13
CASSARTASEQYF
TGTGCCAGCAGCGCGAGGACAGCTAGCGAGCAGTACTTC
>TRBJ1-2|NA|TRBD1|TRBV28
CASSGGDRYYYGYTF
TGTGCCAGCAGTGGGGGGGACAGGTACTACTATGGCTACACCTTC
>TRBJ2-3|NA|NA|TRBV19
CASSITGSVGTDTQYF
TGTGCCAGTAGTATTACAGGGAGCGTAGGCACAGATACGCAGTATTTT
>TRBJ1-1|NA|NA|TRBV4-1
CASSQVSGYDEAFF
TGCGCCAGCAGCCAAGTATCCGGGTACGATGAAGCTTTCTTT
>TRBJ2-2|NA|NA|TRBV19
CASSIGREVGELFF
TGTGCCAGTAGTATCGGCAGGGAGGTCGGGGAGCTGTTTTTT
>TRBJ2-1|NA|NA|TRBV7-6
CASSLSRGNEQFF
TGTGCCAGCAGCTTATCTCGAGGGAATGAGCAGTTCTTC
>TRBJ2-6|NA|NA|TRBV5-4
CASGIWRSSGANVLTF
TGTGCCAGCGGAATCTGGAGGAGCTCTGGGGCCAACGTCCTGACTTTC
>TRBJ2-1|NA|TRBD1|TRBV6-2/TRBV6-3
CASSYPNTGEAYVDEQFF
TGTGCCAGCAGTTACCCCAACACAGGGGAAGCCTATGTTGATGAGCAGTTCTTC
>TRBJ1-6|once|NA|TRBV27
CASRAGSYSPLHF
TGTGCCAGCAGGGCAGGGTCTTATTCACCCCTCCACTTT
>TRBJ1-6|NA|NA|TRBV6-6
CASSPPRFSSYNSPLHF
TGTGCCAGCAGTCCCCCCAGGTTTAGCTCCTATAATTCACCCCTCCACTTT
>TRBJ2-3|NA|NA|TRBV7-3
CASSSTGLFTDTQYF
TGTGCCAGCAGCTCGACAGGTTTGTTCACAGATACGCAGTATTTT
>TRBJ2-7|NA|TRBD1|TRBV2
CASSPGRGTYEQYF
TGTGCCAGCAGCCCCGGCAGGGGGACCTACGAGCAGTACTTC
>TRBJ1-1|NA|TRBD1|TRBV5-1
CASSYGTGAGNTEAFF
TGCGCCAGCAGCTATGGGACAGGGGCGGGGAACACTGAAGCTTTCTTT
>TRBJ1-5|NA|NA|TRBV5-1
CASSLEGGGGNQPQHF
TGCGCCAGCAGCTTGGAGGGAGGGGGTGGCAATCAGCCCCAGCATTTT
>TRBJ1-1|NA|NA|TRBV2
CASSVGGGKNTEAFF
TGTGCCAGCAGTGTGGGAGGCGGAAAGAACACTGAAGCTTTCTTT
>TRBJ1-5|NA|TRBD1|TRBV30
CAWSVGDRGQPQHF
TGTGCCTGGAGTGTAGGGGACAGGGGACAGCCCCAGCATTTT
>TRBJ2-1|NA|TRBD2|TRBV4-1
CASSRAVGGGYEQFF
TGCGCCAGCAGCCGAGCTGTGGGGGGAGGGTATGAGCAGTTCTTC
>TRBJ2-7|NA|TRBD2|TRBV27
CASSLESGGGFEQYF
TGTGCCAGCAGTTTAGAAAGCGGGGGGGGATTCGAGCAGTACTTC
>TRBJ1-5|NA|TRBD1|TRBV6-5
CASSSRQGAKQPQHF
TGTGCCAGCAGTTCACGACAGGGGGCTAAACAGCCCCAGCATTTT
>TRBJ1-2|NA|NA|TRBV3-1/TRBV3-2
CASSQGTPNYGYTF
TGTGCCAGCAGCCAAGGGACACCCAACTATGGCTACACCTTC
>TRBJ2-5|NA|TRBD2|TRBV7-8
CASSRVREVQTQYF
TGTGCCAGCAGCCGAGTACGGGAGGTTCAGACCCAGTACTTC
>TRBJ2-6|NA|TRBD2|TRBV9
CASSRGDSGANVLTF
TGTGCCAGCAGTCGGGGGGACTCTGGGGCCAACGTCCTGACTTTC
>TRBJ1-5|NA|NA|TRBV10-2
CASGDRFNQPQHF
TGCGCCAGCGGAGACAGATTTAATCAGCCCCAGCATTTT
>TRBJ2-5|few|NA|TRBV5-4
CASSLRLGGVQETQYF
TGTGCCAGCAGCTTGCGTCTCGGGGGAGTCCAAGAGACCCAGTACTTC
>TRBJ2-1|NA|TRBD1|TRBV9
CASSPSTGGSYNEQFF
TGTGCCAGCAGCCCATCGACAGGGGGCTCCTACAATGAGCAGTTCTTC
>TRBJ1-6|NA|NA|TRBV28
CASSSNWNSPLHF
TGTGCCAGCAGTTCCAACTGGAATTCACCCCTCCACTTT
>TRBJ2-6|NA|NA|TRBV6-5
CASSYWHSGANVLTF
TGTGCCAGCAGTTACTGGCACTCTGGGGCCAACGTCCTGACTTTC
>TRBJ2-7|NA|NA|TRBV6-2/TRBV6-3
CASSPGQPSYEQYF
TGTGCCAGCAGTCCGGGACAACCATCCTACGAGCAGTACTTC
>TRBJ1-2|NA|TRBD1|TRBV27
CASSLSGTVGGYTF
TGTGCCAGCAGTTTATCAGGGACAGTTGGCGGCTACACCTTC
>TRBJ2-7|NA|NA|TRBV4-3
CASSPKYRQAYEQYF
TGCGCCAGCAGCCCTAAATATCGACAAGCCTACGAGCAGTACTTC
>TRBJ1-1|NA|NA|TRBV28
CASSPYKNTEAFF
TGTGCCAGCAGCCCCTATAAGAACACTGAAGCTTTCTTT
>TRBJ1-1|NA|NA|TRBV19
CASSPMNTEAFF
TGTGCCAGTAGTCCTATGAACACTGAAGCTTTCTTT
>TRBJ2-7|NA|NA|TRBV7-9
CATGGRGNEQYF
TGTGCCACTGGAGGCAGGGGAAACGAGCAGTACTTC
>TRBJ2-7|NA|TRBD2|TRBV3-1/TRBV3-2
CASSQRRSGGAYEQYF
TGTGCCAGCAGCCAAAGAAGGAGCGGGGGGGCCTACGAGCAGTACTTC
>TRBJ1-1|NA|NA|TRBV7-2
CASSSVAMNTEAFF
TGTGCCAGCAGCTCCGTCGCGATGAACACTGAAGCTTTCTTT
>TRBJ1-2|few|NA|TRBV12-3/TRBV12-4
CASTMIRGNGYTF
TGTGCCAGCACTATGATTCGGGGTAATGGCTACACCTTC
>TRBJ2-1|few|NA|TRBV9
CASSVAGEHYNEQFF
TGTGCCAGCAGCGTAGCGGGGGAACACTACAATGAGCAGTTCTTC
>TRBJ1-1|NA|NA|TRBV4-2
CASRGPARVRTEAFF
TGTGCCAGCAGGGGCCCCGCGCGGGTAAGGACTGAAGCTTTCTTT
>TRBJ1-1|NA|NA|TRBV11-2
CASSSWGFLDSLTEAFF
TGTGCCAGCAGCTCCTGGGGGTTCTTGGACAGTCTAACTGAAGCTTTCTTT
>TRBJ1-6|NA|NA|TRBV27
CASSPNSYNSPLHF
TGTGCCAGCAGTCCAAACTCCTATAATTCACCCCTCCACTTT